The 9 T cell receptor beta chains presented below share a single source sample, sequenced in a study of Graves' ophthalmopathy and Graves' hyperthyroidism. TCR beta CDR3 amplification used RNA transcripts. The authors performed first-round RT-PCR with HTBI primers and then a second-round multiplex PCR. TCRdb used MiXCR to reprocess the multiplex PCR reads, holding one entry per CDR3 protein. The sample holds about 220,000 distinct CDR3 sequences, about a fifth seen once. Material for sequencing was peripheral blood. The receptors originated from a woman aged 50 to 60 with Graves' ophthalmopathy.

In the case of this clonotype: A much larger clonotype is one base distant, so this may be a read error. The chain couples TRBV6-1 to TRBJ1-1; TRBD1 matches at 7 bases. The germline gives CDR1 MNHNS, CDR2 SASEGT. The CDR3 is made up of 13 amino acids. The DNA of the CDR3 is TGTACCAGCAACCCAACAGGGGCCGGTGAAGCTTTCTTT. Its protein product is CTSNPTGAGEAFF.

This clonotype was detected many times. The chain carries TRBV6-2 or TRBV6-3 and TRBJ1-2, with 7 positions matching TRBD1. J gave up 13 bases and V 5 bases, and 7 bases lay outside the gene matches. Germline assignment: CDR1 MNHEY and CDR2 SVGEGT. CDR3 length: 11 residues. The CDR3 DNA reads TGTGCCAGCAGTAGACAGGGACATTTCACCTTC. Translated, it gives CASSRQGHFTF.

This clonotype occurred many times. This rearrangement joins TRBV12-3 or TRBV12-4 to TRBJ1-2; no clear D gene. The V gene lost 5 bases and the J gene lost 2 bases, with 3 bases spanning the gap. This CDR3 contains 11 residues. The CDR3 loop is CASSRNYGYTF. DNA for the CDR3: TGTGCCAGCAGTCGAAACTATGGCTACACCTTC.

This clonotype was counted at least ten times. The chain couples TRBV6-5 to TRBJ1-1; TRBD1 is a possible D gene (6 bases). CDR3 size: 14 residues. The germline V gene encodes CDR1 MNHEY and CDR2 SVGAGI. Trimming cost V 4 bases and J 1 base, with 10 bases left between them. CDR3 nucleotide sequence: TGTGCCAGCAGTTCCCAGACAGGGAACACTGAAGCTTTCTTT. This encodes CASSSQTGNTEAFF.

This clonotype was seen many times. The chain has TRBV6-2 or TRBV6-3 and TRBJ1-2; D possibly corresponds to TRBD1 (5 bases). Deletions cut 3 bases from V and 2 bases from J, with 16 bases between. Germline V gene data show CDR1 as MNHEY and CDR2 as SVGEGT. CDR3 length equals 16 residues. The CDR3, as DNA: TGTGCCAGCAGTTATAACCCGGCAGGGTTCAACTATGGCTACACCTTC. Protein sequence: CASSYNPAGFNYGYTF.

This clonotype was counted many times. The CDR3 protein is CASSARRGTPKETQYF. The CDR3, as DNA: TGTGCCAGTAGTGCTCGCAGGGGGACACCAAAAGAGACCCAGTACTTC. The chain has TRBV19 and TRBJ2-5, with 7 nucleotides matching TRBD1. The CDR3 spans 16 residues. Germline assignment: CDR1 LNHDA and CDR2 SQIVND (reference sequence). V lost 5 bases and J lost 3; bases outside the gene matches: 12.

This clonotype was counted ten times or more. Here the CDR3 DNA reads TGTGCCAGCAGTACAGCGGGAGAAGGACGCGAGCAGTACTTC. Amino acids: CASSTAGEGREQYF. The gene calls are TRBV6-1 and TRBJ2-7; 8 nucleotides line up with TRBD2. With V trimmed by 5 bases and J by 6 bases, 9 bases remained unmatched. The CDR3 consists of 14 residues. CDR1 MNHNS and CDR2 SASEGT come from the germline V gene.

The V and J genes are TRBV6-1 and TRBJ1-5; unclear D gene. The ends were cut back, 5 bases at V and 7 bases at J, with 18 bases in the middle. The germline V gene encodes CDR1 MNHNS and CDR2 SASEGT. CDR3 size: 15 residues. The DNA of the CDR3 is TGTGCCAGCAGTCCAACACCGGTGCCTTACCAGCCCCAGCATTTT. Encoded protein: CASSPTPVPYQPQHF.

This clonotype was seen only a few times. The chain is built from TRBV4-1 and TRBJ2-5; D possibly corresponds to TRBD1 (5 bases). This CDR3 region has 15 residues. From germline, CDR1 is MGHRA and CDR2 YSYEKL. Trimming took 0 bases from V and 4 from J, leaving 12 bases between them. For the CDR3, the DNA is TGCGCCAGCAGCCAAGATAAAAGGGGCGGAGAGACCCAGTACTTC. Protein product: CASSQDKRGGETQYF.